These T cell receptor beta chains were read from a single sample in a study of shared clonotypes between healthy human individuals. The assay was immunoSEQ multiplex PCR, and TCRdb's table has in-frame clones only and misses some. The sample has about 800,000 clones, 90% to 98% seen once. Sequences were obtained from naive CD8+ T cells sorted from blood. The receptor source for this set is a man aged 25 to 45 in good health. Both conserved end residues are part of each CDR3. A D gene is named only where the DNA matches it firmly. A clone size is listed for some rows: how often the clone was seen (once, few, many), or a class if it is expanded.

>-|-|TRBV28|TRBJ1-2
CASSFYTGANYGYTF
TGTGCCAGCAGTTTTTATACTGGGGCTAACTATGGCTACACCTTC
>-|-|TRBV7-9|TRBJ2-2
CASSSPFSTLNTGELFF
TGTGCCAGCAGCTCCCCTTTCTCGACACTCAACACCGGGGAGCTGTTTTTT
>-|-|TRBV7-2|TRBJ2-1
CASLRVPSREQFF
TGTGCCTCCCTCCGGGTCCCCTCGCGGGAGCAGTTCTTC
>-|-|TRBV6-5|TRBJ1-2
CASSPQGTHYGYTF
TGTGCCAGCAGCCCACAGGGTACCCACTATGGCTACACCTTC
>few|-|TRBV13|TRBJ1-2
CASSLEQGGDYGYTF
TGTGCCAGCAGCTTAGAACAGGGCGGGGACTATGGCTACACCTTC
>-|-|TRBV10-1|TRBJ2-7
CASSSGGGSEQYF
TGCGCCAGCAGCTCCGGGGGCGGGTCCGAGCAGTACTTC
>-|-|TRBV7-6|TRBJ1-3
CASSLAGPGNTIYF
TGTGCCAGCAGCTTAGCCGGACCTGGAAACACCATATATTTT
>-|-|TRBV28|TRBJ2-3
CASSWGDQEGDTQYF
TGTGCCAGCAGTTGGGGAGACCAGGAGGGGGATACGCAGTATTTT
>-|TRBD1|TRBV27|TRBJ2-7
CASSFTTGFNEQYF
TGTGCCAGCAGTTTCACGACAGGGTTCAACGAGCAGTACTTC
>once|-|TRBV19|TRBJ1-5
CASSYAVYSNQPQHF
TGTGCCAGTAGTTACGCGGTTTATAGCAATCAGCCCCAGCATTTT
>-|-|TRBV4-3|TRBJ2-7
CARKGKNYEQYF
TGCGCCAGGAAGGGGAAAAACTACGAGCAGTACTTC